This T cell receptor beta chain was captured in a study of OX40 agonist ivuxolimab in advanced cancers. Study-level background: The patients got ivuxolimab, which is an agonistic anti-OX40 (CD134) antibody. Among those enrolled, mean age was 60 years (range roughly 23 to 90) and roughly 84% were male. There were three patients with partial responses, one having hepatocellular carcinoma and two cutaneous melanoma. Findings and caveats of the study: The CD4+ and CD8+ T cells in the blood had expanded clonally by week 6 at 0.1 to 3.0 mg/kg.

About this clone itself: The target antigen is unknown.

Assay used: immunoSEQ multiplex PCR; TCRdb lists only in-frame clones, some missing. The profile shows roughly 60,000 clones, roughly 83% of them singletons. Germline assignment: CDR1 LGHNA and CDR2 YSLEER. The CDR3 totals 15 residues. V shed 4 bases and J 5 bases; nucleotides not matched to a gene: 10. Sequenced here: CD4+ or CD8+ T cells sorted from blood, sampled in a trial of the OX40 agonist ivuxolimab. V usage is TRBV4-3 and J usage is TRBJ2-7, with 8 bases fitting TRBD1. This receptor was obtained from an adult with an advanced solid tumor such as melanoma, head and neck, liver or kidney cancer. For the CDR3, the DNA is TGCGCCAGCAGCCGAGGACAGGGAAGATCAGACGAGCAGTACTTC. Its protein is CASSRGQGRSDEQYF.